The 25 T cell receptor beta chains below come from one sample, sequenced in a study of blood T cell repertoires in COVID-19. Measured with immunoSEQ multiplex PCR; TCRdb has only the in-frame clones, and not every one. Counted here are 130,000 or so clones, about four fifths occurring once; the ten biggest clones make up 16%. The sample comprised peripheral blood. These receptors were collected from a man aged 55 to 70 with active or convalescent COVID-19.

The V and J genes are TRBV6-5 and TRBJ2-1; D unresolved. Trimming pared 4 bases from V and 10 bases from J, leaving 8 bases between. CDR3 length: 11 amino acids. The germline gives CDR1 MNHEY, CDR2 SVGAGI. The CDR3 here is CASSLWPEQFF. CDR3 nucleotide sequence: TGTGCCAGCAGTTTATGGCCAGAGCAGTTCTTC.

The rearrangement uses TRBV7-8 and TRBJ2-3; a possible D gene is TRBD1 (5 bases). The CDR3 is 14 amino acids. In germline, CDR1 is SGHVS, CDR2 FQNEAQ. V gave up 7 bases and J gave up 0 bases, with 11 bases separating them. In DNA form, the CDR3 reads TGTGCCAGCACCCAGGGCAGAAGCACAGATACGCAGTATTTT. Protein sequence: CASTQGRSTDTQYF.

The gene calls are TRBV2 and TRBJ2-5; 11 positions agree with TRBD2. Looked up from germline, CDR1 is SNHLY and CDR2 is FYNNEI. Unmatched junction bases numbered 2, after V lost 3 bases and J lost 2 bases. The CDR3 length is 15 residues. The CDR3 DNA is TGTGCCAGCAGTGAGGGACTAGCGGCGCAAGAGACCCAGTACTTC. Residues: CASSEGLAAQETQYF.

This sequence joins TRBV7-3 and TRBJ1-1, with a possible D match to TRBD1 (5 bases). In germline, CDR1 is SGHTA, CDR2 FQGTGA. The CDR3 sequence is 16 residues long. V lost 2 bases, J lost 4 bases, and 17 bases lay in between. The CDR3 here is CASSLGAGTTATEAFF. CDR3 bases: TGTGCCAGCAGCTTAGGGGCAGGCACTACCGCCACTGAAGCTTTCTTT.

V and J are TRBV25-1 and TRBJ1-2; 9 bases are shared with TRBD1. CDR3 length equals 13 residues. The J segment lost 7 bases and the V segment lost 8 bases, leaving 8 bases of the junction unmatched. CDR1 MGHDK and CDR2 SYGVNS come from the germline V gene. For the CDR3, the DNA is TGTGCCAGCGTTTCACCGGGACAGGGTGGCTACACCTTC. It is translated as CASVSPGQGGYTF.

V and J are TRBV6-5 and TRBJ2-1; the match to TRBD2 covers 8 bases. Germline loops: CDR1 MNHEY, CDR2 SVGAGI. The CDR3 covers 16 residues. Trimming at V came to 2 bases and at J to 7 bases, leaving 10 bases not matched to a gene. The CDR3 nucleotides are TGTGCCAGCAGTTACAGTCGTAGCGGGACGGATAATGAGCAGTTCTTC. Translated, it gives CASSYSRSGTDNEQFF.

With regard to this clone: Because the CDR3's place on the DNA is in doubt, the DNA is left out and the CDR3 is given as listed by TCRdb. The chain has TRBV28 and TRBJ2-3; the table's D call TRBD2 went unverified against the DNA. Counting both end residues, the CDR3 totals 19 amino acids. CDR1 and CDR2 (germline): MDHEN, SYDVKM. CDR3 loop: CASSLFLSLRDSLTDTQYF.

The J gene is TRBJ2-7, the V gene TRBV18, with D hard to call. The CDR3 contains 15 residues. The V and J ends lost 0 bases and 6 bases respectively, with 15 bases between them. From germline, CDR1 is KGHSH and CDR2 LQKENI. CDR3 residues: CASSPPIGSGIEQYF. In nucleotides, the CDR3 is TGTGCCAGCTCACCACCAATCGGGTCGGGTATCGAGCAGTACTTC.

The gene calls are TRBV29-1 and TRBJ1-6, with 9 bases that match TRBD1. J lost 10 bases, V lost 7 bases, and 8 bases had no gene match. The CDR3 has 13 amino acids. From germline, CDR1 is SQVTM and CDR2 ANQGSEA. The CDR3 DNA follows: TGCAGCGCCCGTGACAGGGGGGACTCACCCCTCCACTTT. Protein product: CSARDRGDSPLHF. The full variable domain, rest sourced from reference TRBV29-1 and TRBJ1-6, is SAVISQKPSRDICQRGTSLTIQCQVDSQVTMMFWYRQQPGQSLTLIATANQGSEATYESGFVIDKFPISRPNLTFSTLTVSNMSPEDSSIYLCSARDRGDSPLHFGNGTRLTVT.

This clone has a single count. CDR3 sequence reads: CASSFEAGRSTDTQYF. The CDR3 bases are TGTGCCAGCAGCTTCGAGGCGGGGCGATCCACAGATACGCAGTATTTT. The chain recombines TRBV7-8 with TRBJ2-3; a weak D match, TRBD2 (6 bases). Germline loops: CDR1 SGHVS, CDR2 FQNEAQ. The V and J ends lost 3 bases and 2 bases respectively, with 15 bases between them. The CDR3 is 16 amino acids. The entire variable domain, with the rest obtained from reference TRBV7-8 and TRBJ2-3, is as follows: GAGVSQSPRYKVAKRGQDVALRCDPISGHVSLFWYQQALGQGPEFLTYFQNEAQLDKSGLPSDRFFAERPEGSVSTLKIQRTQQEDSAVYLCASSFEAGRSTDTQYFGPGTRLTVL.

The chain joins TRBV11-1 to TRBJ2-4; D is possibly TRBD2 (5 bases). V gave up 0 bases and J gave up 5 bases, with 17 bases separating them. Germline lookup yields CDR1 SGHAT and CDR2 FQDESV (reference sequence). The CDR3 consists of 17 residues. CDR3 sequence reads: CASSLAGTAASQNIQYF. The CDR3 DNA reads TGTGCCAGCAGCTTAGCGGGTACAGCGGCTAGCCAAAACATTCAGTACTTC.

The chain joins TRBV10-3 to TRBJ2-7; 8 nucleotides agree with TRBD1. The V and J ends lost 6 bases and 0 bases, in that order; junction bases with no gene match: 7. The CDR3 extends over 15 amino acids. Germline values: CDR1 ENHRY, CDR2 SYGVKD. The CDR3 region is CAIRGTGSDSYEQYF. CDR3 DNA sequence: TGTGCCATCAGGGGGACAGGTTCAGACTCCTACGAGCAGTACTTC.

The chain carries TRBV11-2 and TRBJ1-1; the D gene is possibly TRBD1 (6 bases). Germline CDR1 reads SGHAT; CDR2 reads FQNNGV. The ends were cut back, 2 bases at V and 5 bases at J, with 12 bases in the middle. The CDR3 contains 14 residues. The CDR3 sequence is CASSLIRGATEAFF. In DNA, the CDR3 is TGTGCCAGCAGCTTAATACGGGGGGCGACTGAAGCTTTCTTT.

The V and J genes are TRBV5-4 and TRBJ2-7, with TRBD2 matching over 14 bases. V lost 4 bases to trimming and J lost 6 bases; unmatched junction nucleotides: 9. The germline gives CDR1 SGHNT, CDR2 YYREEE (reference sequence). This CDR3 spans 16 amino acids. CDR3 DNA: TGTGCCAGCAGCCCGCGACTAGCGGGAGGGCCAGGCGAGCAGTACTTC. It is translated as CASSPRLAGGPGEQYF.

The rearrangement uses TRBV19 and TRBJ1-5, with 9 bases fitting TRBD1. The junction had 11 bases not matched to a gene; V was cut back by 6 bases and J by 8 bases. The CDR3 is made up of 15 amino acids. Germline V gene data show CDR1 as LNHDA and CDR2 as SQIVND (reference sequence). The CDR3 here is CASRGQGAVWEPQHF. DNA for the CDR3: TGTGCCAGTAGGGGACAGGGTGCGGTCTGGGAGCCCCAGCATTTT.

The V call is TRBV9, the J call TRBJ2-1; 12 bases fit TRBD2. Trimming took 4 bases from V and 4 from J; bases not matched to a gene: 9. The CDR3 extends over 17 amino acids. The germline CDR1 and CDR2 sequences are SGDLS and YYNGEE. CDR3 nucleotides: TGTGCCAGCAGCCCTCCGGGACTAGCGGGCGCTTACAATGAGCAGTTCTTC. It encodes CASSPPGLAGAYNEQFF.

This sequence joins TRBV24-1 and TRBJ2-1, with 11 bases lining up with TRBD2. CDR3 length: 16 amino acids. The V gene end was trimmed by 3 bases and the J gene end by 8 bases; junction bases not matched to a gene: 8. Germline CDR1 reads KGHDR; CDR2 reads SFDVKD. Written as DNA, the CDR3 is TGTGCCACCAGTGATGCTGGGACTAGCGGAGGCTATGAGCAGTTCTTC. Protein product: CATSDAGTSGGYEQFF.

The chain is built from TRBV6-5 and TRBJ2-3, with TRBD1 matching over 9 bases. V shed 6 bases, J shed 0 bases, and the junction held 1 base outside the gene matches. Germline V gene lookup returns CDR1 MNHEY and CDR2 SVGAGI. CDR3 length: 14 residues. The CDR3 loop reads CASRTGGSTDTQYF. As DNA, the CDR3 is TGTGCCAGCAGGACAGGGGGTAGCACAGATACGCAGTATTTT.

This sequence joins TRBV9 and TRBJ1-3, with 7 bases that match TRBD1. The CDR3 totals 15 residues. Germline assignment: CDR1 SGDLS and CDR2 YYNGEE. After removal of 3 bases from V and 4 bases from J, the junction contained 7 bases not matched to a gene. The CDR3 protein is CASSEGQLRGNTIYF. CDR3 coding DNA: TGTGCCAGCAGCGAGGGACAGTTGCGGGGAAACACCATATATTTT.

The rearrangement joins TRBV7-9 to TRBJ2-7, with D uncertain. Looked up from germline, CDR1 is SEHNR and CDR2 is FQNEAQ (reference sequence). The germline V and J ends were trimmed by 5 bases and 3 bases, with 5 bases remaining between them. The CDR3 contains 11 residues. The CDR3 loop is CASSLYYEQYF. CDR3 bases: TGTGCCAGCAGCCTCTACTACGAGCAGTACTTC. Drawing the rest from reference TRBV7-9 and TRBJ2-7, the complete variable domain is DTGVSQNPRHKITKRGQNVTFRCDPISEHNRLYWYRQTLGQGPEFLTYFQNEAQLEKSRLLSDRFSAERPKGSFSTLEIQRTEQGDSAMYLCASSLYYEQYFGPGTRLTVT.

This clone is a singleton in its sample. The chain joins TRBV27 to TRBJ1-5; D call uncertain. The germline CDR1 and CDR2 sequences are MNHEY and SMNVEV (reference sequence). The V gene lost 2 bases and the J gene lost 5 bases, with 13 bases spanning the gap. CDR3 length: 15 amino acids. CDR3: CASSLGRLGDQPQHF. The CDR3 DNA follows: TGTGCCAGCAGTTTAGGGCGTCTGGGTGATCAGCCCCAGCATTTT.

This clone was seen a handful of times. The CDR3 DNA is TGTGCCAGCAGCTGGGACACTTACACCGGGGAGCTGTTTTTT. It yields the protein CASSWDTYTGELFF. The rearrangement links TRBV5-4 to TRBJ2-2; weak D call: TRBD1 (6 bases). CDR1 is SGHNT, CDR2 YYREEE, per germline (reference sequence). With 3 bases removed from V and 3 bases from J, the gap between germline ends came to 9 bases. The CDR3 runs 14 residues.

This chain connects TRBV24-1 to TRBJ2-3, with 8 nucleotides matching TRBD2. Germline trimming cut 1 base from V and 5 bases from J; bases unmatched to any gene: 13. CDR1 is KGHDR and CDR2 is SFDVKD in the germline V gene. This CDR3 spans 18 amino acids. CDR3 nucleotides: TGTGCCACCAGTGATTTCCAGGTTCGCGGGACTAGGGGAGATACGCAGTATTTT. Its protein product is CATSDFQVRGTRGDTQYF.

The chain links TRBV2 to TRBJ2-3; 10 bases align to TRBD2. The J segment lost 1 base and the V segment lost 6 bases, leaving 7 bases of the junction unmatched. Germline CDR1 reads SNHLY; CDR2 reads FYNNEI. The CDR3 covers 16 residues. The CDR3 reads CASRGSGRGGTDTQYF. CDR3 coding DNA: TGTGCCAGCAGGGGGAGCGGGAGGGGGGGCACAGATACGCAGTATTTT.

The rearrangement uses TRBV4-1 and TRBJ1-6; D unclear. From germline, CDR1 is MGHRA and CDR2 YSYEKL. The CDR3 is 13 amino acids. The V gene lost 1 base and the J gene lost 6 bases, with 4 bases spanning the gap. This CDR3 reads CASSQGGNSPLHF. DNA for the CDR3: TGCGCCAGCAGCCAAGGCGGTAATTCACCCCTCCACTTT.